This T cell receptor beta chain is from a study of CXCR3-negative and CXCR3-positive naive CD8 T cells. Germline CDR1 and CDR2: SEHNR and FQNEAQ (reference sequence). The length of the CDR3 is 15 residues. As for this clonotype: The antigen is unknown.

The sorting of each CD8+ T cell subset was done in triplicate, at about 300,000 cells each. Cells classed as naive CD8+ T cells were CD45RO-CCR7+CD27+CD95-. Broader study findings: Relative to memory CD8+ cells, whose diversity was much lower, both naive subsets had comparably high diversity. Most assays were run on fresh PBMCs (CXCR3 expression partially decreased after cryopreservation). CXCR3-expressing naive cells carried TRB CDR3s more hydrophobic than those of CXCR3-negative naive cells.

In preparing the TRB cDNA libraries, 5' RACE with UMI labels was used. TCRdb re-analyzed the 5' RACE reads; it lists each CDR3 protein once, without DNA. The listing records 50,000 to 65,000 distinct CDR3 sequences. The gene calls are TRBV7-9 and TRBJ2-7. The source material was naive CXCR3+ CD8+ T cells from blood. Stated subset: CD45RO-CCR7+CD27+CD95- naive CD8+ T cells expressing CXCR3 (TNR3+). The receptor was derived from a human donor in good health. Some clones in this sample may be carry-over from other donors' samples. The CDR3 region is CASSSSGGTPYEQYF. The full variable domain, in which reference TRBV7-9 and TRBJ2-7 provide the parts outside the CDR3, is DTGVSQNPRHKITKRGQNVTFRCDPISEHNRLYWYRQTLGQGPEFLTYFQNEAQLEKSRLLSDRFSAERPKGSFSTLEIQRTEQGDSAMYLCASSSSGGTPYEQYFGPGTRLTVT.